A selection of T cell receptor beta chains follows, all from one sample in a study of memory B cells and T cells in multiple sclerosis. Clones were sequenced by immunoSEQ multiplex PCR, and TCRdb holds only the in-frame ones, with some missing. The sample contains around 30,000 clones, about 82% of which appear only once. These receptors' targets are unknown. Specimen: PBMCs from blood kept in culture. These receptors were collected from a human donor with multiple sclerosis. CDR3s include the opening cysteine and the closing phenylalanine or tryptophan. Fields, in order: V gene, clone size, D gene, J gene, CDR3 protein, CDR3 DNA. D genes are given only for firm matches. Size is stated for part of the rows, as once, few or many counts, or as a class when the clone is expanded.

>TRBV4-1|.|.|TRBJ2-7
CASSQDWPGSSYEQYF
TGCGCCAGCAGCCAAGATTGGCCCGGGAGCTCCTACGAGCAGTACTTC
>TRBV28|.|.|TRBJ1-1
CASSLLQGEAFF
TGTGCCAGCAGCCTGTTACAGGGCGAAGCTTTCTTT
>TRBV19|.|.|TRBJ2-3
CASSIATGLGTDTQYF
TGTGCCAGTAGTATAGCCACAGGGCTGGGTACAGATACGCAGTATTTT
>TRBV10-3|.|.|TRBJ2-7
CAIGPSGLSYEQYF
TGTGCCATCGGCCCCAGCGGGCTTTCCTACGAGCAGTACTTC
>TRBV29-1|.|TRBD2|TRBJ2-2
CSVDLGTSATGELFF
TGCAGCGTTGACCTCGGGACTAGCGCTACCGGGGAGCTGTTTTTT
>TRBV2|.|TRBD2|TRBJ2-1
CASSPGLAGVGEQFF
TGTGCCAGCTCCCCGGGACTAGCGGGAGTCGGTGAGCAGTTCTTC
>TRBV6-5|.|.|TRBJ1-1
CASTNLDKNTEAFF
TGTGCCAGCACTAATTTGGACAAGAACACTGAAGCTTTCTTT
>TRBV15|.|TRBD1|TRBJ2-3
CATSTDWTGQGTDTQYF
TGTGCCACCAGCACGGATTGGACGGGACAGGGTACAGATACGCAGTATTTT
>TRBV12-5|once|TRBD1|TRBJ1-5
CASGSSGQLGGPQHF
TGTGCTAGTGGTTCCTCGGGACAGCTGGGTGGGCCCCAGCATTTT
>TRBV27|.|.|TRBJ2-3
CASSLARLDTQYF
TGTGCCAGCAGCTTGGCCCGGTTAGATACGCAGTATTTT
>TRBV5-4|.|TRBD1|TRBJ2-1
CASSLGQGVDEQFF
TGTGCCAGCAGCTTGGGACAGGGTGTCGATGAGCAGTTCTTC
>TRBV28|.|.|TRBJ1-2
CASSLRIPLYGYTF
TGTGCCAGCAGTTTAAGGATCCCTCTCTATGGCTACACCTTC
>TRBV13|.|TRBD2|TRBJ2-7
CASSSMGLATSEQYF
TGTGCCAGCAGCTCTATGGGACTAGCCACCAGCGAGCAGTACTTC
>TRBV7-8|.|.|TRBJ1-3
CASSLEGYGNTIYF
TGTGCCAGCAGCTTAGAAGGGTATGGAAACACCATATATTTT
>TRBV7-9|few|.|TRBJ1-1
CASSSAWTEAFF
TGTGCCAGCAGCTCTGCGTGGACTGAAGCTTTCTTT
>TRBV9|once|.|TRBJ2-3
CASSVEGRGGTDTQYF
TGTGCCAGCAGCGTAGAAGGGCGCGGGGGCACAGATACGCAGTATTTT
>TRBV5-4|.|.|TRBJ1-6
CASSLFGPYNSPLHF
TGTGCCAGCAGCCTCTTTGGGCCCTATAATTCACCCCTCCACTTT
>TRBV5-8|few|.|TRBJ1-4
CASSLGQATNEKLFF
TGTGCCAGCAGCTTGGGACAAGCAACTAATGAAAAACTGTTTTTT
>TRBV2|.|.|TRBJ2-7
CASNPQTVPLEQYF
TGTGCCAGCAACCCCCAGACAGTGCCACTCGAGCAGTACTTC
>TRBV28|.|TRBD1|TRBJ1-1
CASSFSPTGGYWTEAFF
TGTGCCAGCAGTTTTTCCCCGACAGGGGGCTATTGGACTGAAGCTTTCTTT
>TRBV6-5|.|TRBD1|TRBJ1-1
CASSFRDRGDTEAFF
TGTGCCAGCAGTTTCCGGGACAGGGGGGACACTGAAGCTTTCTTT
>TRBV7-3|.|TRBD1|TRBJ1-6
CASRRSGGAGRDSPLHF
TGTGCCAGCAGGCGGTCAGGGGGCGCCGGACGTGATTCACCCCTCCACTTT